This paragraph covers one T cell receptor (beta chain) sequence. Its antigen specificity is not known. It has no much larger one-base neighbor in the sample; base qualities were not kept. Sequenced on an Illumina HiSeq 1500. TCRdb reanalyzed the raw reads on its own, using fastp at Q25 for trimming and MiXCR for clone calling, and kept in-frame beta chains. When rows share a CDR3 protein, they turn into one entry using the most common DNA and genes. This sample lists approximately 180,000 distinct CDR3 sequences; about a sixth were detected once. In total, the top ten clones hold about 23% of the sample. This sample was included in a study of T cell repertoires in cytomegalovirus infection (dated by TCRdb to the late 2010s). For the study in its entirety: Donor HLA type was relevant to the analysis, because carriage of CMV infection together with the matching HLA type was indicated by public TCR beta signatures. What the authors observed across the whole study: In both this cohort and an independent roughly 400-donor cohort, the cumulative frequency of public TCR beta family members distinguished carriers of CMV infection plus the relevant HLA type. The ex vivo response was dominated by HLA-C-restricted CMV-specific TCR beta clonotypes, which also provided the single most frequent clonotype in two of eight donors.

The germline V gene specifies MDHEN as CDR1 and SYDVKM as CDR2. Measured from the cysteine to the phenylalanine, the CDR3 is 18 residues long. Only CDR3 DNA is held: 54 bases, read in frame from base 1. Trimming leaves V shorter by 5 bases and J shorter by 3 bases, with the junction holding 18 bases beyond the gene matches. The V and J segments used are TRBV28 and TRBJ1-1, with TRBD1 matching 7 junction bases. Sequencing used CD8+ T cells from PBMCs. The TCR was taken from a human donor in good health (CMV status not recorded). Some clones in this sample may be carry-over from other donors' samples. The bases are TGTGCCAGCAGTCCGAAACGGACAGGACGGGTTTGGGACACTGAAGCTTTCTTT. Translation gives CASSPKRTGRVWDTEAFF.